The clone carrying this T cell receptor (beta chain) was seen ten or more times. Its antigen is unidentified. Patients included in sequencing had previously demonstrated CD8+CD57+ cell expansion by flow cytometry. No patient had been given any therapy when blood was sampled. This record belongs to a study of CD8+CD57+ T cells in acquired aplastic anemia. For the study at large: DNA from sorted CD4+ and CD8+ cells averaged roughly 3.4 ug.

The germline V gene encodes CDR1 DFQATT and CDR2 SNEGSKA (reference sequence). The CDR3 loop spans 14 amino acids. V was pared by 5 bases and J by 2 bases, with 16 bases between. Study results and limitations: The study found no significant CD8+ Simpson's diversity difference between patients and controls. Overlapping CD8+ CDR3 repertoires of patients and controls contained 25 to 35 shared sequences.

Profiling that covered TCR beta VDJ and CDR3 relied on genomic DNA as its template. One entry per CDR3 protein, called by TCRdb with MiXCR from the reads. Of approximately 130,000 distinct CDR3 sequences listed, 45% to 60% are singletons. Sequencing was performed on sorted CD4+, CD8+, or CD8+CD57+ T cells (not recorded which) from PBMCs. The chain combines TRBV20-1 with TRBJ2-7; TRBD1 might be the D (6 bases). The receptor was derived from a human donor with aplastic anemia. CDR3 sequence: CSAEAEGVAYEQYF. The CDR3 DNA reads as TGCAGTGCTGAGGCTGAGGGGGTGGCCTACGAGCAGTACTTC.